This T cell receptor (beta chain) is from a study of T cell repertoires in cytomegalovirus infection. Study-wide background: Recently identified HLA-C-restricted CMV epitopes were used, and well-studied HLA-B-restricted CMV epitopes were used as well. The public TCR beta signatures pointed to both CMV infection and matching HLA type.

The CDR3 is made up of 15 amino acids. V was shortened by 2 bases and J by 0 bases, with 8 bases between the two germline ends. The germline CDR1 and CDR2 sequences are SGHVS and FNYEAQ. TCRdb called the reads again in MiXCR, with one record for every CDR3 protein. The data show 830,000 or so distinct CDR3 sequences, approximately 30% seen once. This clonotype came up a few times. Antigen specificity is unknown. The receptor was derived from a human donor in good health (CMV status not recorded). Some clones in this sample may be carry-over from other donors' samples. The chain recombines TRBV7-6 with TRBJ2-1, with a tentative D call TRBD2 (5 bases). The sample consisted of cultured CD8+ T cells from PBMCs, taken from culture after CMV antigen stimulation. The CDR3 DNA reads TGTGCCAGCAGCTTACTCCGGGGCTCCTACAATGAGCAGTTCTTC. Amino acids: CASSLLRGSYNEQFF.